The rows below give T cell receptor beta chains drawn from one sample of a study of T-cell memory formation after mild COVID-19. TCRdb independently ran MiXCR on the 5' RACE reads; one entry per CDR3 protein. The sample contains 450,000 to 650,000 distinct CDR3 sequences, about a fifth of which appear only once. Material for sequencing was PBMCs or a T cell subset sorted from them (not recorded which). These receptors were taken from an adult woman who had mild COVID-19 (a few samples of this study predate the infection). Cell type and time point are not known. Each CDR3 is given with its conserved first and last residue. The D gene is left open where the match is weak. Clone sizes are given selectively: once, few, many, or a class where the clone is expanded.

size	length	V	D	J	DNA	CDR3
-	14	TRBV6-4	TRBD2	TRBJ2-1	TGTGCCAGCTCCGGGACTAGCGTCTCTAATGAGCAGTTCTTC	CASSGTSVSNEQFF
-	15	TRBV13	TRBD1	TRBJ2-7	TGTGCCAGCAGCACACGGGACAGAACCTACTACGAGCAGTACTTC	CASSTRDRTYYEQYF
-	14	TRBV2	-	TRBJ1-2	TGTGCCAGCAGTGAGTACAGCCCCAACTATGGCTACACCTTC	CASSEYSPNYGYTF
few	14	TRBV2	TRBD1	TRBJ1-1	TGTGCCAGCAAGGGGGACAGCCGGAACACTGAAGCTTTCTTT	CASKGDSRNTEAFF
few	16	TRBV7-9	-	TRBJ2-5	TGTGCCAGCAGCTTAGACTTCAGGGGACCCCAAGAGACCCAGTACTTC	CASSLDFRGPQETQYF
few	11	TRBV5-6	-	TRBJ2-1	TGTGCCAGCAGCTTGGACGGGGGTCAGTTCTTC	CASSLDGGQFF
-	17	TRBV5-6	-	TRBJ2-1	TGTGCCAGCAGCTTAAGACTTGACTCAAGCTCCTACAATGAGCAGTTCTTC	CASSLRLDSSSYNEQFF
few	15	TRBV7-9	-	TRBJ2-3	TGTGCCAGCAGCCCTCGACGGGCGACCACAGATACGCAGTATTTT	CASSPRRATTDTQYF
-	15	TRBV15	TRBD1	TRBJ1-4	TGTGCCACCAGCAGAGAAAACAGGGGGCAGGTAAAACTGTTTTTT	CATSRENRGQVKLFF
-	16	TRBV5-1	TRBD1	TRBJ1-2	TGCGCCAGCAGCTCAGAGCCGGGACAGCTTATCTATGGCTACACCTTC	CASSSEPGQLIYGYTF